One sample yielded the 14 T cell receptor beta chains listed below, sequenced in a study of T cell repertoires in cytomegalovirus infection. TCRdb re-called the reads through MiXCR, storing one row per CDR3 protein. The data show 400,000 to 550,000 distinct CDR3 sequences, 10% to 12% seen once. Sequenced: PBMCs. Source of these receptors: a human donor in good health (CMV status not recorded). Some clones in this sample may be carry-over from other donors' samples.

As concerns this clonotype: This sequence may be a read error, since a much larger clone differs from it by one base. The chain is built from TRBV11-3 and TRBJ2-2; 8 positions match TRBD1. This CDR3 comprises 17 residues. Germline V gives CDR1 SGHNT, CDR2 YENEEA. The CDR3 reads CSSSLDRAGGTTGELFF. The CDR3 DNA reads as TGTTCCAGCAGCTTAGATAGGGCAGGGGGCACCACCGGGGAGCTGTTTTTT.

In this sample, this clonotype turned up a few times. The chain couples TRBV9 to TRBJ2-5; maybe TRBD1 (6 bases). Between the trimmed V and J ends, which lost 3 bases and 1 base, there was a span of 10 bases. This CDR3 has 14 amino acids. Germline assignment: CDR1 SGDLS and CDR2 YYNGEE. The CDR3 here is CASSATGTQETQYF. The CDR3 DNA sequence: TGTGCCAGCAGCGCCACAGGGACCCAAGAGACCCAGTACTTC.

This chain connects TRBV19 to TRBJ1-4; TRBD1 aligns across 8 bases. Germline assignment: CDR1 LNHDA and CDR2 SQIVND (reference sequence). The CDR3 has 15 residues. Trimming removed 4 bases from V and 4 bases from J; junction bases left unmatched: 5. DNA of the CDR3: TGTGCCAGTAGTAGAAACAGGGGGGGTAATGAAAAACTGTTTTTT. Translating gives CASSRNRGGNEKLFF.

At least ten counts were recorded for this clonotype. V is TRBV7-9 and J is TRBJ1-2; D unclear. The CDR3 is 16 residues long. V lost 1 base and J 8 bases, leaving 20 bases between the germline ends. Germline lookup yields CDR1 SEHNR and CDR2 FQNEAQ (reference sequence). CDR3 coding DNA: TGTGCCAGCAGCTTAGGGGCCCCCGGAACCCCGCAAGGCTACACCTTC. Translation: CASSLGAPGTPQGYTF.

This clonotype has a count of ten or more. J is TRBJ1-1 and V is TRBV7-6; D is undetermined. CDR3 length: 14 amino acids. Trimming took 4 bases from V and 4 from J, leaving 13 bases between them. The germline gives CDR1 SGHVS, CDR2 FNYEAQ. CDR3 nucleotides: TGTGCCAGCAGCTCCCTTAGCTCGTCCACTGAAGCTTTCTTT. Protein product: CASSSLSSSTEAFF. The whole variable domain, filled in from reference TRBV7-6 and TRBJ1-1, reads GAGVSQSPRYKVTKRGQDVALRCDPISGHVSLYWYRQALGQGPEFLTYFNYEAQQDKSGLPNDRFSAERPEGSISTLTIQRTEQRDSAMYRCASSSLSSSTEAFFGQGTRLTVV.

CDR3: CASSVDHRGTGNTIYF. The CDR3, as DNA: TGTGCCAGCAGCGTCGATCACAGGGGTACTGGAAACACCATATATTTT. This sequence joins TRBV9 and TRBJ1-3; 7 nucleotides match TRBD1. CDR3 length: 16 residues. V lost 2 bases to trimming and J lost 2 bases; unmatched junction nucleotides: 7. Germline V gives CDR1 SGDLS, CDR2 YYNGEE.

This clonotype came up a few times. The chain combines TRBV28 with TRBJ2-1; the match to TRBD2 covers 8 bases. In germline, CDR1 is MDHEN, CDR2 SYDVKM. With V trimmed by 10 bases and J by 6 bases, 8 bases remained unmatched. The CDR3 totals 13 residues. CDR3 nucleotide sequence: TGTGCCACTCAGCGGGAGAGTCGCAATGAGCAGTTCTTC. Protein sequence: CATQRESRNEQFF.

This clonotype was seen repeatedly, ten times or more. The V call is TRBV7-3, the J call TRBJ2-1; 8 bases are shared with TRBD1. The CDR3 runs to 15 residues. Germline assignment: CDR1 SGHTA and CDR2 FQGTGA. Germline trimming cut 3 bases from V and 3 bases from J; bases unmatched to any gene: 4. The CDR3 sequence is CASSFTGGSYNEQFF. CDR3 sequence (DNA): TGTGCCAGCAGCTTTACAGGGGGAAGCTACAATGAGCAGTTCTTC. The variable domain in full, with the rest retrieved from reference TRBV7-3 and TRBJ2-1, is GAGVSQTPSNKVTEKGKYVELRCDPISGHTALYWYRQSLGQGPEFLIYFQGTGAADDSGLPNDRFFAVRPEGSVSTLKIQRTERGDSAVYLCASSFTGGSYNEQFFGPGTRLTVL.

The rearrangement uses TRBV20-1 and TRBJ1-4; D call uncertain. Germline V gene lookup returns CDR1 DFQATT and CDR2 SNEGSKA (reference sequence). There are 15 residues in the CDR3. The germline V and J ends were trimmed by 4 bases and 0 bases, with 12 bases remaining between them. This CDR3 reads CSATAPRATNEKLFF. The CDR3 region has the DNA TGCAGTGCTACTGCCCCCCGGGCAACTAATGAAAAACTGTTTTTT.

This clonotype was counted ten times or more. The J gene is TRBJ2-5, the V gene TRBV5-4; D call uncertain. Trimming took 7 bases from V and 3 from J, leaving 10 bases between them. The CDR3 has 12 amino acids. The germline gives CDR1 SGHNT, CDR2 YYREEE (reference sequence). CDR3 loop: CASQATEETQYF. In DNA, the CDR3 is TGTGCCAGCCAAGCTACGGAAGAGACCCAGTACTTC.

The chain recombines TRBV5-4 with TRBJ2-1; D may be TRBD1 (6 bases). The CDR3 runs 15 residues. The germline CDR1 and CDR2 sequences are SGHNT and YYREEE (reference sequence). Trimming took off 3 bases at V and 0 bases at J, with 10 bases between the two ends. CDR3 nucleotides: TGTGCCAGCAGCTCAGGACAGATCTCCTACAATGAGCAGTTCTTC. This sequence encodes CASSSGQISYNEQFF.

Ten or more counts support this clonotype. This chain uses TRBV15 with TRBJ2-1; 13 bases align to TRBD2. The V segment lost 5 bases and the J segment 2 bases; nucleotides outside the gene matches: 6. The CDR3 has 17 residues. From germline, CDR1 is LNHNV and CDR2 YYDKDF (reference sequence). In nucleotides, the CDR3 is TGTGCCACCAGCTTTCCCGGGACTAGCGGGACCTACAATGAGCAGTTCTTC. Amino acids: CATSFPGTSGTYNEQFF.

This clonotype was picked up many times. The chain carries TRBV7-2 and TRBJ1-3; D is perhaps TRBD1 (5 bases). Trimming pared 4 bases from V and 0 bases from J, leaving 13 bases between. This CDR3 region has 16 residues. Germline-derived CDR1 and CDR2 are SGHTA and FQGNSA. The CDR3 DNA follows: TGTGCCAGCAGCTCTGGGACCCCCGTCTCTGGAAACACCATATATTTT. This sequence encodes CASSSGTPVSGNTIYF.

The chain has TRBV9 and TRBJ2-3; D may be TRBD2 (5 bases). The CDR3 consists of 15 residues. The V gene's germline CDR1 is SGDLS and CDR2 YYNGEE. Trimming removed 0 bases from V and 6 bases from J, with 14 bases in between. In DNA form, the CDR3 reads TGTGCCAGCAGCGTAGCTGCGCAGGAGGTCGATACGCAGTATTTT. Translating gives CASSVAAQEVDTQYF.